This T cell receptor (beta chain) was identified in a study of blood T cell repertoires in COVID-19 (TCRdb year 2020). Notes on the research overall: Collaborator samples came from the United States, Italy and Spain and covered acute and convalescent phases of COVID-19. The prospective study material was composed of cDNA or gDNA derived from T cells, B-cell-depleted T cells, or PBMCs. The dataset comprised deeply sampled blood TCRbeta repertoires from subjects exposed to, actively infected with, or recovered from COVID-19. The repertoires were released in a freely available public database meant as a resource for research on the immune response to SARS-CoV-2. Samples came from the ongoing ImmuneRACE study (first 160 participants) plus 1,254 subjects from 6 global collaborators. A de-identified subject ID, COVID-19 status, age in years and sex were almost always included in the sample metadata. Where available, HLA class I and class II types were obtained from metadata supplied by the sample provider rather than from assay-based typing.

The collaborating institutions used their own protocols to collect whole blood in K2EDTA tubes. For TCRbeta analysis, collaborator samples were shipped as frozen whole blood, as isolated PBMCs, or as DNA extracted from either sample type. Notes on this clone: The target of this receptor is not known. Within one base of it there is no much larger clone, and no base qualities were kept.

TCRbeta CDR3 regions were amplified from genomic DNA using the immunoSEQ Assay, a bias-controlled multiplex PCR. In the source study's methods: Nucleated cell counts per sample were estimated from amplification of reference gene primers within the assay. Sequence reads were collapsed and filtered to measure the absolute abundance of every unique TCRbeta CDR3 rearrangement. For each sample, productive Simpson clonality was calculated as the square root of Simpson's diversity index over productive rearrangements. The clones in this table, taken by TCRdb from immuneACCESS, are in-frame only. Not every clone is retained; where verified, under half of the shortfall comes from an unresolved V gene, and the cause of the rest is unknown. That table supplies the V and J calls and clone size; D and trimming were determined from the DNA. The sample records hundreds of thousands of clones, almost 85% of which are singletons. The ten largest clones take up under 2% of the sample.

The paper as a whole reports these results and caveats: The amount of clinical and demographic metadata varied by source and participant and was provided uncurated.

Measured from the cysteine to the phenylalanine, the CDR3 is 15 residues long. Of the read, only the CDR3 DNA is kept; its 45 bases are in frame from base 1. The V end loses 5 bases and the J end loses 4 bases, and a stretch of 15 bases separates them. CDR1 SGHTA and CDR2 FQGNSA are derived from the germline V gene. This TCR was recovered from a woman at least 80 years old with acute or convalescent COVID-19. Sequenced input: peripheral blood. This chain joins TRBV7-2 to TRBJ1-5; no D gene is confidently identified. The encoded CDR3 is CASSLTGMRNQPQHF. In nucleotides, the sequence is TGTGCCAGCAGCCTCACGGGAATGAGGAATCAGCCCCAGCATTTT.